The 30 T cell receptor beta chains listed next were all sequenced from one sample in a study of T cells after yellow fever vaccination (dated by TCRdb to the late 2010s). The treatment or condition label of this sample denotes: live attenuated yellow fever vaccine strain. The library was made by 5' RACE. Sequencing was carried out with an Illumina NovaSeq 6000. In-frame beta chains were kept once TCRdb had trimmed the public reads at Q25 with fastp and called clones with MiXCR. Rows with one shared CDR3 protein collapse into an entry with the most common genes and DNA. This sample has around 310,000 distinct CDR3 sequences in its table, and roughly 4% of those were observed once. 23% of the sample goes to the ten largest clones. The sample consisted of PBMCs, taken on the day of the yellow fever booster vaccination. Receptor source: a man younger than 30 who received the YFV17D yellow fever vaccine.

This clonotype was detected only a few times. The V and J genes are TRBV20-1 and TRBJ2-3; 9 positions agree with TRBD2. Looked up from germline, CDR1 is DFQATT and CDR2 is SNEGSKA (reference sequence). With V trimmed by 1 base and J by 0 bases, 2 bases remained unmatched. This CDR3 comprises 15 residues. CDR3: CSARVAGGSTDTQYF. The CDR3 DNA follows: TGCAGTGCTAGAGTGGCGGGGGGGAGCACAGATACGCAGTATTTT.

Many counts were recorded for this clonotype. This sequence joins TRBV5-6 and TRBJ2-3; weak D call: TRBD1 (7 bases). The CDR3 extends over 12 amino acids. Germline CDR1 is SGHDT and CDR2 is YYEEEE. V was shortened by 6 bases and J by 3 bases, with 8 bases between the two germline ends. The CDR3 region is CASTGGTDTQYF. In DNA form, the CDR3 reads TGTGCCAGCACAGGGGGGACAGATACGCAGTATTTT.

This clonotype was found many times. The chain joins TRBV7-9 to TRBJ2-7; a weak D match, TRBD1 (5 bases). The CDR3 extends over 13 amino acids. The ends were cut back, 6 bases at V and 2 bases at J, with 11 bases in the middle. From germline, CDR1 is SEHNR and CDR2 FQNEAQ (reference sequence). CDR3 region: CASSPGSPYEQYF. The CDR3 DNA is TGTGCCAGCAGTCCAGGGTCCCCCTACGAGCAGTACTTC.

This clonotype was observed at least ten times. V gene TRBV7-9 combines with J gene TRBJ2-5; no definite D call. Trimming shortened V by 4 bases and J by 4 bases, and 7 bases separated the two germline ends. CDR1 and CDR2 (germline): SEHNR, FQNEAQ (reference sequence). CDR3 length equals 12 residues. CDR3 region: CASSSNSETQYF. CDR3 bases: TGTGCCAGCAGCTCGAACTCAGAGACCCAGTACTTC. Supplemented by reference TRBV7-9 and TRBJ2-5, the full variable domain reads DTGVSQNPRHKITKRGQNVTFRCDPISEHNRLYWYRQTLGQGPEFLTYFQNEAQLEKSRLLSDRFSAERPKGSFSTLEIQRTEQGDSAMYLCASSSNSETQYFGPGTRLLVL.

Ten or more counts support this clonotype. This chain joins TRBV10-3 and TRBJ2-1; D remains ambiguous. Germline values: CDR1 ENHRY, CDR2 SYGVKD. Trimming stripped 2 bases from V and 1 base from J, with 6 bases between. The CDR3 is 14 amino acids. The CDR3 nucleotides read TGTGCCATCAGTGAGCCGGTATCCTACAATGAGCAGTTCTTC. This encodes CAISEPVSYNEQFF.

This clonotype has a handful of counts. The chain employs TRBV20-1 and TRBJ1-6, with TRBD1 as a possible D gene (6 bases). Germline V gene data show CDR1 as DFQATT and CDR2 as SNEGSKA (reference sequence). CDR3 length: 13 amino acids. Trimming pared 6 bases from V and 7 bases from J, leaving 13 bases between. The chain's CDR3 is CSATGAGNSPLHF. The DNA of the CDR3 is TGCAGTGCCACGGGGGCAGGGAATTCACCCCTCCACTTT.

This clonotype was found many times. The CDR3 is CSVKKNQQETQYF. In DNA, the CDR3 is TGCAGCGTTAAAAAAAACCAACAAGAGACCCAGTACTTC. V and J are TRBV29-1 and TRBJ2-5; D is unclear. In germline, CDR1 is SQVTM, CDR2 ANQGSEA. This CDR3 has 13 amino acids. V dropped 5 bases and J dropped 2 bases, with 12 bases sitting between them.

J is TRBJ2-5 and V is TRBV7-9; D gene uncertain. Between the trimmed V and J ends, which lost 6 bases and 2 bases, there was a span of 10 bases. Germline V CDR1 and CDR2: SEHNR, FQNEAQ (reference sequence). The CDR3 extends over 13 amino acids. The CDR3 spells CASSMTNQETQYF. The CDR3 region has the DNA TGTGCCAGCAGTATGACAAATCAAGAGACCCAGTACTTC.

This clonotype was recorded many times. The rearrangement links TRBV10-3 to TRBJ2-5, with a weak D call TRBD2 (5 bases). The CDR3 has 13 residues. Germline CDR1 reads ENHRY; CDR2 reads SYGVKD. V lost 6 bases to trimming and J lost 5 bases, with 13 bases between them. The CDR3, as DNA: TGTGCCATCAGGCCAAGCTCGGGGGAGACCCAGTACTTC. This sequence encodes CAIRPSSGETQYF.

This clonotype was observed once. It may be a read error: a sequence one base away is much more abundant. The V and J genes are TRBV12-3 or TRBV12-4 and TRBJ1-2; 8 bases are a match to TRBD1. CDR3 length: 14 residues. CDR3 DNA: TGTGCCAGCGGCTCATTTGACAGGGGCTATGGCTACGCCTTC. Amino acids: CASGSFDRGYGYAF.

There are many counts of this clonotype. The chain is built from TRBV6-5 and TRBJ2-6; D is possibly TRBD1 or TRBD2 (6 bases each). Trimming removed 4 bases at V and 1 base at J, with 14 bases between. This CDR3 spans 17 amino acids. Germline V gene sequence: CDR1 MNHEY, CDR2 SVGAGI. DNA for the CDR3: TGTGCCAGCAGTTGGCTTGAAGGGGGGTCTGGGGCCAACGTCCTGACTTTC. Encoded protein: CASSWLEGGSGANVLTF.

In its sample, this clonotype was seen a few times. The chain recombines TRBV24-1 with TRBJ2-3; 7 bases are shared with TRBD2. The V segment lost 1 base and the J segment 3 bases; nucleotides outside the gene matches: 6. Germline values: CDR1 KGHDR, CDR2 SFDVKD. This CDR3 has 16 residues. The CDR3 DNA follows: TGTGCCACCAGTGATTTAGCGGGGAGTAGAACAGATACGCAGTATTTT. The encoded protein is CATSDLAGSRTDTQYF.

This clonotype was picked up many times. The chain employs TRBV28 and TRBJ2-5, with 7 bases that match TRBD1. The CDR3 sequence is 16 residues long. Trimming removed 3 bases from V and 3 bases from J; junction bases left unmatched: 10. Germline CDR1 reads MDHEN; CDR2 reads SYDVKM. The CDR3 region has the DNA TGTGCCAGCAGTTTTAACCAGTGGGACAGAGAAGAGACCCAGTACTTC. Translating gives CASSFNQWDREETQYF.

The CDR3 spells CASSQDRGTTIQYF. CDR3 DNA: TGTGCCAGCAGTCAAGACAGGGGGACCACCATTCAGTACTTC. The chain recombines TRBV11-2 with TRBJ2-4, with 9 bases that match TRBD1. V lost 6 bases to trimming and J lost 9 bases; unmatched junction nucleotides: 9. Germline V gene data show CDR1 as SGHAT and CDR2 as FQNNGV. This CDR3 comprises 14 residues.

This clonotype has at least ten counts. As DNA, the CDR3 is TGCAGCGCCGCCACGGAGGACACACTAGCCAAAAACATTCAGTACTTC. Residues: CSAATEDTLAKNIQYF. The rearrangement joins TRBV29-1 to TRBJ2-4, with D perhaps being TRBD1 or TRBD2 (5 bases each). Germline CDR1 reads SQVTM; CDR2 reads ANQGSEA. The CDR3 covers 16 residues. Deletions cut 7 bases from V and 0 bases from J, with 19 bases between.

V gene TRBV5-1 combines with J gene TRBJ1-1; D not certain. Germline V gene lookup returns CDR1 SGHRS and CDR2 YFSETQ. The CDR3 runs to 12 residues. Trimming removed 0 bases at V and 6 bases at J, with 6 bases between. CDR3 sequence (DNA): TGCGCCAGCAGCTTGGAGGGTCCTGAAGCTTTCTTT. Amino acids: CASSLEGPEAFF. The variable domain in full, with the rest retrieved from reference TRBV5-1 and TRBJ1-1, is KAGVTQTPRYLIKTRGQQVTLSCSPISGHRSVSWYQQTPGQGLQFLFEYFSETQRNKGNFPGRFSGRQFSNSRSEMNVSTLELGDSALYLCASSLEGPEAFFGQGTRLTVV.

CDR3 DNA sequence: TGCAGTGCTAGAGCGCAGCCGGGCACTGAAGCTTTCTTT. It translates to CSARAQPGTEAFF. This chain joins TRBV20-1 and TRBJ1-1, with unresolved D. V lost 1 base to trimming and J lost 4 bases, with 10 bases between them. Germline lookup yields CDR1 DFQATT and CDR2 SNEGSKA (reference sequence). The CDR3 spans 13 residues.

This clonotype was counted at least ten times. This CDR3 is CATGGWVSGYTF. In DNA form, the CDR3 reads TGTGCCACCGGGGGATGGGTCTCTGGCTACACCTTC. This chain connects TRBV28 to TRBJ1-2, with a possible D match to TRBD1 (5 bases). CDR3 size: 12 residues. CDR1 is MDHEN and CDR2 is SYDVKM in the germline V gene. Trimming took off 10 bases at V and 7 bases at J, with 16 bases between the two ends.

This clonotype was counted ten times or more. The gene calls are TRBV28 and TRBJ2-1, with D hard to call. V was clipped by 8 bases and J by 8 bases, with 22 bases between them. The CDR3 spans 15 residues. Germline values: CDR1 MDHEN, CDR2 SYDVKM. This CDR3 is CASYHGVAGQDEQFF. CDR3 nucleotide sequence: TGTGCCAGCTACCATGGGGTGGCAGGCCAGGATGAGCAGTTCTTC.

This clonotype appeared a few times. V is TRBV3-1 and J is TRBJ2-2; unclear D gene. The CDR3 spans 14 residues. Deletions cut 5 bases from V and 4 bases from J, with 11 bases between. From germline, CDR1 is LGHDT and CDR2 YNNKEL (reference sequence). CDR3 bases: TGTGCCAGCAGCGATCTACCCCTCACCGGGGAGCTGTTTTTT. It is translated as CASSDLPLTGELFF.

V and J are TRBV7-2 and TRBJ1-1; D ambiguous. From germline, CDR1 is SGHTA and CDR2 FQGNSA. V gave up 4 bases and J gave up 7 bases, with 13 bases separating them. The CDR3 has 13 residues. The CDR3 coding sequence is TGTGCCAGCAGCTACCCAAACCTGGGTGAAGCTTTCTTT. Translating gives CASSYPNLGEAFF. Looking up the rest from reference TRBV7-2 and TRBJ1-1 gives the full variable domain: GAGVSQSPSNKVTEKGKDVELRCDPISGHTALYWYRQSLGQGLEFLIYFQGNSAPDKSGLPSDRFSAERTGGSVSTLTIQRTQQEDSAVYLCASSYPNLGEAFFGQGTRLTVV.

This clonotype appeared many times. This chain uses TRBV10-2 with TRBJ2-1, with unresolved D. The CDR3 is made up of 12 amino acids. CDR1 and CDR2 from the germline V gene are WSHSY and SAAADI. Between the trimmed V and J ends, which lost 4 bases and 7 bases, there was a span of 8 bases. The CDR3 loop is CASSGGTNEQFF. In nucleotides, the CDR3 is TGCGCCAGCAGTGGGGGTACGAATGAGCAGTTCTTC.

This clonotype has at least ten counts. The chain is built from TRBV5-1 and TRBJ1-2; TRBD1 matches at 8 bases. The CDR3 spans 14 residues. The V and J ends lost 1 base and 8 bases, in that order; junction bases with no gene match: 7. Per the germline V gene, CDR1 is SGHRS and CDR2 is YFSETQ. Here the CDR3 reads CASSLRTGTEGYTF. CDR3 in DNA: TGCGCCAGCAGCTTGCGGACAGGGACGGAGGGCTACACCTTC. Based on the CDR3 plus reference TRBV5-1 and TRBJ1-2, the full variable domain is KAGVTQTPRYLIKTRGQQVTLSCSPISGHRSVSWYQQTPGQGLQFLFEYFSETQRNKGNFPGRFSGRQFSNSRSEMNVSTLELGDSALYLCASSLRTGTEGYTFGSGTRLTVV.

The CDR3: CASSSPGTGYTEAFF. The CDR3 region has the DNA TGCGCCAGCAGCTCGCCCGGGACAGGGTATACTGAAGCTTTCTTT. This rearrangement joins TRBV5-1 to TRBJ1-1, with 9 bases matching TRBD1. This CDR3 is built from 15 residues. V was pared by 3 bases and J by 5 bases, with 8 bases of the junction left unmatched. Germline CDR1 is SGHRS and CDR2 is YFSETQ.

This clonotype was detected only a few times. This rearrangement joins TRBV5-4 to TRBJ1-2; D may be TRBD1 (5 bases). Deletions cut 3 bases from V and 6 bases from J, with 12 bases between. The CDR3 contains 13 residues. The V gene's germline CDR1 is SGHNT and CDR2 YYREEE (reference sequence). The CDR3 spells CASSSGTWNGYTF. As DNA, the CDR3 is TGTGCCAGCAGCTCCGGGACCTGGAATGGCTACACCTTC.

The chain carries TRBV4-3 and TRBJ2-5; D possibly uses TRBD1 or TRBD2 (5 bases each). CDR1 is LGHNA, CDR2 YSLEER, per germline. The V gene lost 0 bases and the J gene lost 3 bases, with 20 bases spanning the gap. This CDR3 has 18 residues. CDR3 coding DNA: TGCGCCAGCAGCCAAGAGAAGGACTGGGGGTTTGTAGAAGAGACCCAGTACTTC. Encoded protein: CASSQEKDWGFVEETQYF.

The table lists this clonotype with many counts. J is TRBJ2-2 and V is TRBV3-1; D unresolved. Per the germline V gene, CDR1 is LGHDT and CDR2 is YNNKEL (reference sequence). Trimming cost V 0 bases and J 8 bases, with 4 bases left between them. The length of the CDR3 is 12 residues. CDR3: CASSQDWGELFF. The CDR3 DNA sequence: TGTGCCAGCAGCCAAGATTGGGGGGAGCTGTTTTTT. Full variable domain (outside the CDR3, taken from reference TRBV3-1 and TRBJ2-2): DTAVSQTPKYLVTQMGNDKSIKCEQNLGHDTMYWYKQDSKKFLKIMFSYNNKELIINETVPNRFSPKSPDKAHLNLHINSLELGDSAVYFCASSQDWGELFFGEGSRLTVL.

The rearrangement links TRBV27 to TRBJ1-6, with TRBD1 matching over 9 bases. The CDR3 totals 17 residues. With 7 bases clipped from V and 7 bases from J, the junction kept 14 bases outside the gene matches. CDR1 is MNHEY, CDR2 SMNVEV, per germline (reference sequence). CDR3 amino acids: CASTRFLTTGGNSPLHF. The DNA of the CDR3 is TGTGCCAGCACCCGTTTCCTAACGACAGGGGGGAATTCACCCCTCCACTTT.

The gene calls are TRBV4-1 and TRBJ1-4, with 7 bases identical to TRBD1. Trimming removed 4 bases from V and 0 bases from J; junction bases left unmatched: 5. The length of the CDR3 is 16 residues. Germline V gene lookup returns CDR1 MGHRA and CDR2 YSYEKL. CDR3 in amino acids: CASSRQGGSTNEKLFF. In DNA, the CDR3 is TGCGCCAGCAGCCGACAGGGAGGGTCAACTAATGAAAAACTGTTTTTT.

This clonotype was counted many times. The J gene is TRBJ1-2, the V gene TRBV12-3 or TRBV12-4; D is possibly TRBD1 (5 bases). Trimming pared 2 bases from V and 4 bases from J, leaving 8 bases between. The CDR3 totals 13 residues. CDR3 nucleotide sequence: TGTGCCAGCAGTTTAAGACAGCTCTATGGCTACACCTTC. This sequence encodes CASSLRQLYGYTF.